A selection of T cell receptor beta chains follows, all from one sample in a study of T cells in pancreatic ductal adenocarcinoma. Only in-frame clones appear in the TCRdb table, and some are missing; sequencing was by immunoSEQ multiplex PCR. The sample lists roughly 9,000 clones, 67% occurring once. Material for sequencing was pancreatic tumor tissue. These TCRs come from a human donor with pancreatic ductal adenocarcinoma. Each CDR3 is given with its conserved first and last residue. The D gene is left open where the match is weak. The listing skips clone size in some rows; elsewhere it reads once, few, many or a size class.

abundance	d_gene	v_gene	j_gene	CDR3aa	CDR3nt
once	TRBD1	TRBV29-1	TRBJ2-7	CSVAPGQKIQRYEQYF	TGCAGCGTTGCCCCGGGACAGAAGATTCAAAGGTACGAGCAGTACTTC
NA	NA	TRBV27	TRBJ1-6	CASGLLDSPLHF	TGTGCCAGCGGATTGTTGGATTCACCCCTCCACTTT
NA	TRBD1	TRBV5-1	TRBJ1-4	CASSSRTGGSEKLFF	TGCGCCAGCAGCTCACGGACAGGGGGATCTGAAAAACTGTTTTTT
NA	TRBD1	TRBV5-1	TRBJ1-1	CASRGQGGTEAFF	TGCGCCAGCAGGGGACAGGGAGGCACTGAAGCTTTCTTT
NA	TRBD2	TRBV7-9	TRBJ2-7	CASSLFGTSGEQYF	TGTGCCAGCAGCTTATTCGGGACTAGCGGGGAGCAGTACTTC
NA	NA	TRBV5-5	TRBJ2-2	CASSSSGQSTGELFF	TGTGCCAGCAGCTCGTCCGGACAGAGTACCGGGGAGCTGTTTTTT
medium-sized	NA	TRBV27	TRBJ2-2	CASSPNTGELFF	TGTGCCAGCAGTCCTAACACCGGGGAGCTGTTTTTT
few	NA	TRBV6-4	TRBJ2-2	CASTASPGTGELFF	TGTGCCAGCACCGCGAGCCCGGGTACCGGGGAGCTGTTTTTT
NA	TRBD2	TRBV7-9	TRBJ2-3	CASSLAGLAGLDTQYF	TGTGCCAGCAGCTTAGCGGGTCTAGCGGGACTTGATACGCAGTATTTT
NA	NA	TRBV7-3	TRBJ2-2	CASSLIGGDRTGELFF	TGTGCCAGCAGCTTAATAGGCGGGGACAGAACCGGGGAGCTGTTTTTT
NA	TRBD2	TRBV11-2	TRBJ2-1	CASSLDQIGVAGDPYNEQFF	TGTGCCAGCAGCTTAGATCAGATCGGGGTAGCGGGGGACCCCTACAATGAGCAGTTCTTC
NA	NA	TRBV19	TRBJ1-1	CASSIDRKAFF	TGTGCCAGTAGTATAGACAGGAAAGCTTTCTTT
NA	NA	TRBV6-5	TRBJ1-1	CASSEVPGGEAFF	TGTGCCAGCAGTGAAGTCCCCGGCGGGGAGGCTTTCTTT
few	TRBD1	TRBV2	TRBJ1-3	CASNRDRGLSGNTIYF	TGTGCCAGCAACCGAGACAGGGGGCTCTCTGGAAACACCATATATTTT
NA	NA	TRBV20-1	TRBJ2-1	CSAGRNEQFF	TGCAGTGCCGGTAGGAATGAGCAGTTCTTC
NA	NA	TRBV7-6	TRBJ2-6	CASSRPGGGESYLGANVLTF	TGTGCCAGCAGCCGCCCCGGAGGTGGGGAATCATATTTGGGGGCCAACGTCCTGACTTTC
NA	NA	TRBV19	TRBJ1-2	CASSTHRAAGYTF	TGTGCCAGTAGTACCCACAGGGCCGCGGGCTACACCTTC
NA	NA	TRBV5-6	TRBJ2-7	CASSLNQGAEQYF	TGTGCCAGCAGCCTAAACCAGGGTGCCGAGCAGTACTTC
few	TRBD1	TRBV29-1	TRBJ1-1	CSVEGTGVTEAFF	TGCAGCGTTGAGGGGACAGGGGTCACTGAAGCTTTCTTT
NA	TRBD1	TRBV19	TRBJ2-3	CASRDSSYTDTQYF	TGTGCCAGCCGGGACAGTAGCTACACAGATACGCAGTATTTT
few	NA	TRBV7-9	TRBJ1-5	CASSLVGRVHGPQHF	TGTGCCAGCAGCTTAGTTGGCAGGGTGCACGGGCCCCAGCATTTT
medium-sized	TRBD2	TRBV5-1	TRBJ2-1	CASSLGGLAGNNEQFF	TGCGCCAGCAGCTTAGGTGGACTAGCGGGAAACAATGAGCAGTTCTTC
NA	NA	TRBV27	TRBJ1-1	CASSSYQVGNTEAFF	TGTGCCAGCAGTTCCTATCAGGTAGGGAACACTGAAGCTTTCTTT
NA	NA	TRBV5-5	TRBJ1-2	CASSLAQSNYGYTF	TGTGCCAGCAGCTTGGCCCAGTCTAACTATGGCTACACCTTC
few	NA	TRBV28	TRBJ1-4	CASSSPQGRLREKLFF	TGTGCCAGCAGTTCCCCTCAAGGACGATTGAGGGAAAAACTGTTTTTT
NA	NA	TRBV18	TRBJ2-7	CASSSNRAYEQYF	TGTGCCAGCTCATCGAACCGGGCCTACGAGCAGTACTTC
NA	NA	TRBV11-2	TRBJ1-1	CASTRQVFAEAFF	TGTGCCAGCACCAGACAGGTTTTCGCTGAAGCTTTCTTT
NA	NA	TRBV5-1	TRBJ1-4	CASRLTGGREEKLFF	TGCGCCAGCAGGCTGACTGGGGGAAGAGAGGAAAAACTGTTTTTT
NA	TRBD1	TRBV27	TRBJ2-5	CASSLYGQGETQYF	TGTGCCAGCAGTTTATACGGACAGGGAGAGACCCAGTACTTC
NA	NA	TRBV6-1	TRBJ2-2	CASSGRPRGGELFF	TGTGCCAGCAGTGGGAGGCCGCGTGGCGGGGAGCTGTTTTTT
NA	NA	TRBV5-1	TRBJ2-7	CASSLELAGNEQYF	TGCGCCAGCAGCTTGGAGTTAGCTGGGAACGAGCAGTACTTC
NA	NA	TRBV29-1	TRBJ1-5	CSALTGFNQPQHF	TGCAGCGCGCTCACAGGGTTCAACCAGCCCCAGCATTTT
NA	NA	TRBV6-1	TRBJ1-5	CASSEAIRRQPQHF	TGTGCCAGCAGTGAAGCTATTCGAAGACAGCCCCAGCATTTT
medium-sized	TRBD1	TRBV5-1	TRBJ1-6	CASSSRPGGSPLHF	TGCGCCAGCAGCTCTCGGCCAGGGGGTTCACCCCTCCACTTT
NA	NA	TRBV6-5	TRBJ2-7	CASSSPTEQYF	TGTGCCAGCAGTTCCCCCACCGAGCAGTACTTC
NA	NA	TRBV5-8	TRBJ2-1	CASSLYKRYNEQFF	TGTGCCAGCAGCTTGTATAAGCGGTACAATGAGCAGTTCTTC
NA	NA	TRBV9	TRBJ2-2	CASSPTPQSAAYTGELFF	TGTGCCAGCAGCCCTACCCCTCAGAGCGCTGCGTACACCGGGGAGCTGTTTTTT
NA	TRBD1	TRBV19	TRBJ1-1	CASRGQQWTEAFF	TGTGCCAGTAGGGGACAGCAGTGGACTGAAGCTTTCTTT
few	NA	TRBV2	TRBJ2-5	CASSDDLQETQYF	TGTGCCAGCAGTGATGACCTACAAGAGACCCAGTACTTC
NA	TRBD2	TRBV15	TRBJ2-7	CATSRDTSGSYEQYF	TGTGCCACCAGCAGAGATACTAGCGGCTCCTACGAGCAGTACTTC